These 21 T cell receptor beta chains share one sample of origin, sequenced in a study of cytomegalovirus exposure and HLA in healthy donors (dated by TCRdb to the late 2010s). The library came from the immunoSEQ multiplex PCR assay. The multiplex PCR relied on a mix of 60 forward primers for TCR Vbeta segments and 13 reverse primers for TCR Jbeta segments. In its TCRdb copy, this immuneACCESS table keeps in-frame sequences only and misses some clones. Where compared with another copy, unresolved V genes explain less than half of these, and the others have no known cause. This sample holds some 120,000 clones; around 76% were observed only once. In total, the top ten clones hold around 10% of the sample. The sequenced sample consisted of PBMCs. The origin of the receptors is a woman aged 40 to 50 in good health and CMV-seropositive.

This clone was found a few times. This chain links TRBV7-9 with TRBJ2-4; TRBD2 aligns across 8 bases. CDR3 size: 19 residues. The trim removed 5 bases at V and 3 bases at J, leaving 18 bases unmatched. Germline-derived CDR1 and CDR2 are SEHNR and FQNEAQ (reference sequence). The CDR3: CASSPLESSGPANKNIQYF. The DNA of the CDR3 is TGTGCCAGCAGCCCCCTTGAGTCTAGCGGGCCCGCCAACAAAAACATTCAGTACTTC.

The chain combines TRBV6-5 with TRBJ2-7, with 9 bases fitting TRBD1. The CDR3 consists of 15 residues. After removal of 5 bases from V and 5 bases from J, the junction contained 10 bases not matched to a gene. Germline V CDR1 and CDR2: MNHEY, SVGAGI. CDR3 bases: TGTGCCAGCAGTCCCGAGGGGACAGGGTTCCACGAGCAGTACTTC. Translation: CASSPEGTGFHEQYF.

The chain employs TRBV4-1 and TRBJ2-7, with 7 bases aligning to TRBD1. This CDR3 contains 17 residues. After removal of 2 bases from V and 0 bases from J, the junction contained 10 bases not matched to a gene. Germline CDR1 and CDR2: MGHRA and YSYEKL. The CDR3 nucleotides read TGCGCCAGCAGCCAATCGAACAGGGGTCGCGACTCCTACGAGCAGTACTTC. It is translated as CASSQSNRGRDSYEQYF.

This clone occurred a few times. This chain connects TRBV19 to TRBJ2-3, with 8 bases fitting TRBD2. The CDR3 consists of 14 residues. J gave up 4 bases and V 1 base, and 1 base lay outside the gene matches. Germline-derived CDR1 and CDR2 are LNHDA and SQIVND (reference sequence). For the CDR3, the DNA is TGTGCCAGTAGTATAGGGACTAGCCCAGATACGCAGTATTTT. It is translated as CASSIGTSPDTQYF. Looking up the rest from reference TRBV19 and TRBJ2-3 gives the full variable domain: DGGITQSPKYLFRKEGQNVTLSCEQNLNHDAMYWYRQDPGQGLRLIYYSQIVNDFQKGDIAEGYSVSREKKESFPLTVTSAQKNPTAFYLCASSIGTSPDTQYFGPGTRLTVL.

V and J are TRBV5-1 and TRBJ2-3, with TRBD2 matching over 7 bases. This CDR3 is 13 amino acids long. Germline V gene data show CDR1 as SGHRS and CDR2 as YFSETQ. Unmatched junction bases numbered 2, after V lost 1 base and J lost 6 bases. For the CDR3, the DNA is TGCGCCAGCAGCTTGAGCGGGGCTGATACGCAGTATTTT. The encoded protein is CASSLSGADTQYF.

This clone was seen a handful of times. The gene calls are TRBV19 and TRBJ1-6, with a tentative D call TRBD1 (6 bases). This CDR3 is built from 16 residues. Trimming left V 3 bases short and J 8 bases short, with 17 bases between. Germline V lookup: CDR1 LNHDA, CDR2 SQIVND (reference sequence). The CDR3 coding sequence is TGTGCCAGTAGTATTCAAACAGGGTGGTCCGATTCACCCCTCCACTTT. Translating it yields CASSIQTGWSDSPLHF.

This clone has a single count. At one end, the junction sequence differs from germline, possibly due to a read error. The gene calls are TRBV7-7 and TRBJ2-1; 10 bases align to TRBD1. The CDR3 is 15 residues long. Germline V gene lookup returns CDR1 SSHAT and CDR2 FNYEAQ (reference sequence). The CDR3 DNA follows: TGTGCTAGCAGCTCTGGGACAGGGGTAGGGAATGAGCAGTTCTTC. It translates to CASSSGTGVGNEQFF.

With respect to this clone: A junction end diverges from the germline sequence, so it may reflect a read error. The V gene is TRBV30, the J gene TRBJ1-2; possible D gene TRBD1, 6 bases. The CDR3 runs 13 residues. Germline V lookup: CDR1 GTSNPN, CDR2 SVGIG (reference sequence). The CDR3 loop is CAGRDNTNYGYTF. The CDR3 DNA reads TGTGCCGGGAGGGACAATACTAACTATGGCTACACCTTC.

CDR3 sequence: CASSPRGTEAFF. The CDR3, as DNA: TGTGCCAGCAGCCCACGGGGCACTGAAGCTTTCTTT. The chain couples TRBV7-9 to TRBJ1-1; D is unclear. The V and J ends lost 5 bases and 4 bases respectively, with 8 bases between them. Germline V gives CDR1 SEHNR, CDR2 FQNEAQ (reference sequence). The CDR3 is made up of 12 amino acids.

DNA for the CDR3: TGCGCCAGCAGCTTGTCCCTAGCAGCTACCTACGAGCAGTACTTC. It translates to CASSLSLAATYEQYF. The chain recombines TRBV5-1 with TRBJ2-5; tentatively, D is TRBD2 (5 bases). The J call could be wrong; TRBJ2-7 is a better fit for the DNA end. This CDR3 comprises 15 residues. CDR1 is SGHRS, CDR2 YFSETQ, per germline.

V gene TRBV9 combines with J gene TRBJ2-7, with a weak D call TRBD1 (5 bases). Germline V gives CDR1 SGDLS, CDR2 YYNGEE. The CDR3 is made up of 14 amino acids. Trimming stripped 4 bases from V and 3 bases from J, with 14 bases between. This chain's CDR3 is CASSPLGQGYEQYF. CDR3 bases: TGTGCCAGCAGCCCCTTGGGGCAGGGCTACGAGCAGTACTTC.

This clone was counted a single time. The chain has TRBV9 and TRBJ2-2, with TRBD2 identical over 14 bases. Trimming cost V 0 bases and J 7 bases; bases outside gene matches: 8. The germline V gene encodes CDR1 SGDLS and CDR2 YYNGEE. The CDR3 covers 18 residues. CDR3 DNA: TGTGCCAGCAGCGTAGTCCTGACTAGCGGGGGGGCTGACGGGGAGCTGTTTTTT. Amino acid sequence: CASSVVLTSGGADGELFF.

This chain uses TRBV2 with TRBJ2-2, with TRBD1 identical over 9 bases. The CDR3 has 14 amino acids. Germline trimming cut 6 bases from V and 6 bases from J; bases unmatched to any gene: 5. Germline values: CDR1 SNHLY, CDR2 FYNNEI. CDR3 in DNA: TGTGCCAGCAGGCCCGGGACAGGGTCCGGGGAGCTGTTTTTT. Protein: CASRPGTGSGELFF.

This clone is a singleton in its sample. The chain is built from TRBV6-5 and TRBJ2-7, with D possibly TRBD2 on 6 matching bases. Trimming left V 0 bases short and J 6 bases short, with 18 bases between. CDR1 MNHEY and CDR2 SVGAGI come from the germline V gene. The CDR3 is 16 residues long. The CDR3 DNA sequence: TGTGCCAGCAGTTACTCGAACAACCCTATGGAGGGCGAGCAGTACTTC. Encoded protein: CASSYSNNPMEGEQYF.

This sequence joins TRBV5-1 and TRBJ1-5; D might be TRBD1 (5 bases). Germline CDR1 SGHRS, CDR2 YFSETQ. This CDR3 region has 17 residues. V shed 0 bases and J shed 8 bases, with 21 bases lying between them. The CDR3 DNA sequence: TGCGCCAGCAGCTTGGGGGGGGGTTCTCGGCGTAGTGAGCCCCAGCATTTT. Amino acid sequence: CASSLGGGSRRSEPQHF.

The J gene is TRBJ2-2, the V gene TRBV30; D may be TRBD1 (6 bases). CDR1 is GTSNPN and CDR2 is SVGIG in the germline V gene (reference sequence). Trimming shortened V by 3 bases and J by 7 bases, and 18 bases separated the two germline ends. The CDR3 is 15 residues long. CDR3 in DNA: TGTGCCTGGAGGTTAACAGGGTTACTTAACGGGGAGCTGTTTTTT. It is translated as CAWRLTGLLNGELFF.

The chain recombines TRBV12-2 with TRBJ2-1; the D call of TRBD2 is as the table states it, not checked on the DNA. TRBV12-2 constitutes a pseudogene. This CDR3 region has 15 residues. The CDR3 region is CASRFTGGMYNEQFF. In DNA, the CDR3 is TGTGCAAGTCGCTTCACGGGGGGAATGTACAATGAGCAGTTCTTC.

V and J are TRBV5-1 and TRBJ1-3; TRBD1 aligns across 9 bases. This CDR3 spans 15 amino acids. Germline CDR1 SGHRS, CDR2 YFSETQ. Trimming cost V 4 bases and J 4 bases; bases outside gene matches: 6. CDR3 amino acids: CASSLRTGEGNTIYF. The CDR3 DNA is TGCGCCAGCAGCCTTCGGACAGGGGAAGGAAACACCATATATTTT.

The chain recombines TRBV5-6 with TRBJ1-2; 9 nucleotides align to TRBD1. The length of the CDR3 is 16 residues. CDR1 and CDR2 from the germline V gene are SGHDT and YYEEEE. Losses at the gene ends were 7 bases for V and 0 bases for J; bases not matched to a gene: 10. The CDR3 DNA reads as TGTGCCAGCCGCCTGTGGACAGGGGCAGCTAACTATGGCTACACCTTC. Protein: CASRLWTGAANYGYTF.

This chain links TRBV2 with TRBJ1-5, with 8 bases matching TRBD1. The germline CDR1 and CDR2 sequences are SNHLY and FYNNEI. The CDR3 extends over 15 amino acids. V lost 7 bases, J lost 0 bases, and 5 bases stayed unmatched. CDR3 nucleotide sequence: TGTGCCAGCACGGAGACAGGGGATAGCAATCAGCCCCAGCATTTT. Its protein is CASTETGDSNQPQHF.

The CDR3 is CASSTRGGFGYTEAFF. CDR3 DNA sequence: TGTGCCAGCAGTACCCGGGGGGGGTTTGGGTACACTGAAGCTTTCTTT. This chain connects TRBV25-1 to TRBJ1-1; D is perhaps TRBD1 (5 bases). The CDR3 runs 16 residues. The germline V gene has CDR1 MGHDK and CDR2 SYGVNS. The V end was cut by 5 bases, the J end by 3 bases, with 19 bases between.